This T cell receptor beta chain appears in the sequencing data of a study of control samples from healthy donors and cancer patients. This clone was seen only once. Some clones are missing from TCRdb's copy, which holds only in-frame ones; the method was immunoSEQ multiplex PCR. Here the sample spans about 42,000 clones, over 80% being singletons. V was cut by 5 bases and J by 3 bases, with 16 bases left in between. Germline V lookup: CDR1 SGHAT, CDR2 FQNNGV. CDR3 length: 16 amino acids. The sequence came from a man aged 60-69 years in good health. The sequenced material came from blood. The J gene is TRBJ1-4, the V gene TRBV11-2; D gene unclear. CDR3 amino acids: CASSTIRTVPNEKLFF. DNA for the CDR3: TGTGCCAGCAGCACCATCCGTACAGTGCCTAATGAAAAACTGTTTTTT.